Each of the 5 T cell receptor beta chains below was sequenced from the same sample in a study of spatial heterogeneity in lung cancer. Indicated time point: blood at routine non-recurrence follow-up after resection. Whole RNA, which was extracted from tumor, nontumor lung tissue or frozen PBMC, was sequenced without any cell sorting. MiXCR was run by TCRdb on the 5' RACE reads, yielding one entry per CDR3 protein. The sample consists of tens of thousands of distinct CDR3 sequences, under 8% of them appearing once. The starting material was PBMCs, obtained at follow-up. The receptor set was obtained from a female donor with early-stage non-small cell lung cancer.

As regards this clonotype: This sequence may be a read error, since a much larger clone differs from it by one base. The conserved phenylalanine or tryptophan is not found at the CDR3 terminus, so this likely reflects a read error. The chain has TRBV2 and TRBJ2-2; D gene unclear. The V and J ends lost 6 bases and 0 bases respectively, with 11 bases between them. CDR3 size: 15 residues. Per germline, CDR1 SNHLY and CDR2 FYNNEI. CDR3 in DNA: TGTGCCAGCAGGCCTCGCTTTCCGAACACCGGGGAGCTGTTTTCT. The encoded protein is CASRPRFPNTGELFS.

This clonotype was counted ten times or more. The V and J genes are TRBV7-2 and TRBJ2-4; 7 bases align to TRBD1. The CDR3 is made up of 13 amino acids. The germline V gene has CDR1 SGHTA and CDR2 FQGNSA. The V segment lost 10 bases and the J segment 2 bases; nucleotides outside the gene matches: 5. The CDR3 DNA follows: TGTGCCACTGACAGGGAAACCAAAAACATTCAGTACTTC. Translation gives CATDRETKNIQYF.

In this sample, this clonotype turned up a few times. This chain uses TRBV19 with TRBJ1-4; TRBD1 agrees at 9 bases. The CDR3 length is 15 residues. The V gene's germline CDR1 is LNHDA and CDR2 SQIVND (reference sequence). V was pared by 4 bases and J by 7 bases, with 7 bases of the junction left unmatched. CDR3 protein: CASSTLPDRGEKLFF. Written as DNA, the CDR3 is TGTGCCAGTAGTACCCTACCGGACAGGGGTGAAAAACTGTTTTTT.

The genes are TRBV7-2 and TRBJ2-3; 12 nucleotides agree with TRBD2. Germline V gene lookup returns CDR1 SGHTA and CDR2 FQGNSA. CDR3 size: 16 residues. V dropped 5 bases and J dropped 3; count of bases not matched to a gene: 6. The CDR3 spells CASSLTSGGRTDTQYF. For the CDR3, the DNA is TGTGCCAGCAGCCTGACTAGCGGGGGAAGGACAGATACGCAGTATTTT.

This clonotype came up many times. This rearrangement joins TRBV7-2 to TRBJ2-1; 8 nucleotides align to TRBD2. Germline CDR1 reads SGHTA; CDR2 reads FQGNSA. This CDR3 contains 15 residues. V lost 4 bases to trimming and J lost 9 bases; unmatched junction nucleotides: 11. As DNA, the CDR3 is TGTGCCAGCAGCTCCCTCACGGGGGGGCCGGGTGAGCAGTTCTTC. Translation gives CASSSLTGGPGEQFF.